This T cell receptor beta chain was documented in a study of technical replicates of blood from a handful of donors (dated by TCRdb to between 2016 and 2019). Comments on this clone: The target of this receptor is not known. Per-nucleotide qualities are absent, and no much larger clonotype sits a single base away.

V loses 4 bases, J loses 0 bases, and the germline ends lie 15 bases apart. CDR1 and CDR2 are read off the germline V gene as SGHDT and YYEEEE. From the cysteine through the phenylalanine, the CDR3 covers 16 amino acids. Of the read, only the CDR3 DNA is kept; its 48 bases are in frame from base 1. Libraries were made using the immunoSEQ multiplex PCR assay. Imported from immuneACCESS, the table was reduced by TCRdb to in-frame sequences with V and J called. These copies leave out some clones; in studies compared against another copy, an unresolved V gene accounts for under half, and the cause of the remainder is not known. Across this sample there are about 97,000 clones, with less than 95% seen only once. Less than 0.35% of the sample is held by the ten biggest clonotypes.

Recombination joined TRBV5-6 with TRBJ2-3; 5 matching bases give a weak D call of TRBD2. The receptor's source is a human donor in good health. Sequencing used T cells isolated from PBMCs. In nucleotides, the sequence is TGTGCCAGCAGCCCGGGGTACGTATCTAGCACAGATACGCAGTATTTT. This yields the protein CASSPGYVSSTDTQYF.